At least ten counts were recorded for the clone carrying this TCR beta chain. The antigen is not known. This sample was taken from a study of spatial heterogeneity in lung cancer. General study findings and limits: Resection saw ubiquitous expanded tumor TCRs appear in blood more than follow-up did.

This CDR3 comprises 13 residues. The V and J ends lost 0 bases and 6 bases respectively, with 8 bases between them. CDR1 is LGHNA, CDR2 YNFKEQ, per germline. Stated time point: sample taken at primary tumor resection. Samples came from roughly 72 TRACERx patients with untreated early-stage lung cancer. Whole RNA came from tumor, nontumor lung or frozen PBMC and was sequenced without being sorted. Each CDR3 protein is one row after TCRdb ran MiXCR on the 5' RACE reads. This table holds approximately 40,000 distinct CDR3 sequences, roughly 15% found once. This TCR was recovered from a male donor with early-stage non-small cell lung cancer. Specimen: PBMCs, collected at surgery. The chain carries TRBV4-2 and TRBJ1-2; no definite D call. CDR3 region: CASSQDNGDGYTF. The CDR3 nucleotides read TGTGCCAGCAGCCAAGATAACGGGGATGGCTACACCTTC.